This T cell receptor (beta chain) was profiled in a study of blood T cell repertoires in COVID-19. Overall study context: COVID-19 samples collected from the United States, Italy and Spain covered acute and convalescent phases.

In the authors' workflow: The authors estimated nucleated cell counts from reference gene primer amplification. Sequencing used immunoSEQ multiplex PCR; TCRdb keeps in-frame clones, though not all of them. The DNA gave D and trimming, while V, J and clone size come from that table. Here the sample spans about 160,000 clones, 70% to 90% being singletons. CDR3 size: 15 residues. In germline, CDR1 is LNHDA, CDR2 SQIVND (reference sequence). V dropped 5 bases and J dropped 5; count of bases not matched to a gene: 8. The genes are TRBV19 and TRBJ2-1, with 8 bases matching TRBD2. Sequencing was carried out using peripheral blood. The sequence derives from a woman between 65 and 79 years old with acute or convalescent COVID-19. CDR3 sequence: CASSLSGRHNNEQFF. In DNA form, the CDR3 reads TGTGCCAGTAGTTTAAGCGGGAGACATAACAATGAGCAGTTCTTC.